This T cell receptor (beta chain) was sequenced during a study of blood T cell repertoires in COVID-19. Study-wide context: There were acute and convalescent COVID-19 samples, and they came from the United States, Italy and Spain. T cells, B-cell-depleted T cells, or PBMCs supplied cDNA or gDNA.

The CDR3 has 14 residues. The ends were cut back, 1 base at V and 4 bases at J, with 7 bases in the middle. Germline V lookup: CDR1 KGHSH, CDR2 LQKENI. How the authors handled the data: Amplification of reference gene primers provided the estimated nucleated cell counts. Libraries were prepared by immunoSEQ multiplex PCR; TCRdb keeps only in-frame clonotypes and omits some of them. V, J and clone size are taken as reported in that table, and D and trimming were inferred from the DNA itself. The data show around 100,000 clones, under 90% seen once. In its sample, this clone was seen once. Sequenced input: peripheral blood. The chain carries TRBV18 and TRBJ2-2; tentatively, D is TRBD1 (6 bases). The source of this sequence is a human donor in a cohort sampled during active COVID-19. CDR3 in DNA: TGTGCCAGCTCACCACGGACAGTCACCGGGGAGCTGTTTTTT. It specifies CASSPRTVTGELFF. Using reference TRBV18 and TRBJ2-2 for the parts outside the CDR3, the full variable domain is NAGVMQNPRHLVRRRGQEARLRCSPMKGHSHVYWYRQLPEEGLKFMVYLQKENIIDESGMPKERFSAEFPKEGPSILRIQQVVRGDSAAYFCASSPRTVTGELFFGEGSRLTVL.